This T cell receptor (beta chain) was captured by sequencing in a study of T-cell reconstitution after alpha-beta-depleted transplantation in children. Study observations and caveats: It was reported that alpha-beta T cells came from several hundred expanded graft clones (about two months after transplant). Counts and diversity of T cells one year after transplant came mostly from newly produced T cells.

This CDR3 comprises 16 residues. Trimming shortened V by 1 base and J by 4 bases, and 16 bases separated the two germline ends. The germline CDR1 and CDR2 sequences are SGHVS and FQNEAQ. Unique molecular identifiers featured in how the TCRbeta library was prepared. A single record per CDR3 protein comes from TCRdb applying MiXCR to the PCR reads. The sample has about 900,000 distinct CDR3 sequences; around 30% are singletons. As concerns this clonotype: Antigen: not known.

This chain uses TRBV7-8 with TRBJ2-5; D possibly uses TRBD1 or TRBD2 (5 bases each). The sample was PBMCs, mostly from graft donor cells, taken 360 days after TCRalphabeta/CD19-depleted stem cell transplant. The sequence was obtained from a boy in the first two years of life who had a stem cell transplant for SCID, so the T cells may come from the graft donor. The CDR3 region is CASSLGTGKRGETQYF. Here the CDR3 DNA reads TGTGCCAGCAGCTTAGGAACGGGGAAGAGGGGAGAGACCCAGTACTTC.